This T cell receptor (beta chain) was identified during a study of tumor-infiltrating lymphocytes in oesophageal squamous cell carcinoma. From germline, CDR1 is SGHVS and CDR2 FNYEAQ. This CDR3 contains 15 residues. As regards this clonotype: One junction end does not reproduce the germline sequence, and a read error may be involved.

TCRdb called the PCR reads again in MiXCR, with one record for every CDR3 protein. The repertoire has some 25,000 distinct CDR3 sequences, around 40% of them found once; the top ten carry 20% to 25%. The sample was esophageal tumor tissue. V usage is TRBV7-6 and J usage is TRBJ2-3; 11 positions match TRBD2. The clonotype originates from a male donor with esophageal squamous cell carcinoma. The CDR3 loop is CASSKTSGESDTQYF. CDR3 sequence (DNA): TGTGCTAGCAGCAAGACTAGCGGGGAATCAGATACGCAGTATTTT.